These 29 T cell receptor beta chains originate from one sample sequenced in a study of CD8+CD57+ T cells in acquired aplastic anemia. An expansion of CD8+CD57+ cells by flow cytometry had been shown in patients chosen for sequencing. The template for TCR beta VDJ and CDR3 sequence profiling was genomic DNA. TCRdb re-called the reads with MiXCR, one entry per CDR3 protein. The sample holds approximately 200,000 distinct CDR3 sequences, under 55% seen once. The specimen was sorted CD4+, CD8+, or CD8+CD57+ T cells (not recorded which) from PBMCs. These receptors were taken from a human donor with aplastic anemia.

This clonotype was seen at least ten times. V gene TRBV5-6 combines with J gene TRBJ1-2; a weak D match, TRBD1 (6 bases). The CDR3 totals 13 residues. Germline V gene data show CDR1 as SGHDT and CDR2 as YYEEEE. The V end lost 0 bases, the J end lost 7 bases, and 10 bases lay between the germline ends. For the CDR3, the DNA is TGTGCCAGCAGCTTGGGGGGGCTCTCTGGCTACACCTTC. It yields the protein CASSLGGLSGYTF.

The chain uses TRBV7-9 and TRBJ1-2; a weak D match, TRBD1 (5 bases). V shed 2 bases and J shed 10 bases, with 11 bases lying between them. The germline V gene has CDR1 SEHNR and CDR2 FQNEAQ (reference sequence). CDR3 size: 12 residues. CDR3 nucleotides: TGTGCCAGCAGCTTATCCCTCGGGGCCTACACCTTC. Translation: CASSLSLGAYTF.

This clonotype was observed at least ten times. The V and J genes are TRBV15 and TRBJ1-4; possibly TRBD1 for D (5 bases). Trimming pared 0 bases from V and 8 bases from J, leaving 16 bases between. Germline CDR1 LNHNV, CDR2 YYDKDF (reference sequence). The CDR3 is made up of 16 amino acids. The CDR3 nucleotides read TGTGCCACCAGCAGAGATCCGGCAGGGCAAAGGGAAAAACTGTTTTTT. It encodes CATSRDPAGQREKLFF.

This clonotype was seen at least ten times. The rearrangement uses TRBV5-5 and TRBJ2-7; 8 bases are shared with TRBD1. The germline gives CDR1 SGHKS, CDR2 YYEKEE (reference sequence). This CDR3 spans 13 amino acids. V lost 4 bases to trimming and J lost 4 bases; unmatched junction nucleotides: 4. The CDR3: CASSGQGVYEQYF. The CDR3 DNA reads TGTGCCAGCAGCGGACAGGGAGTATACGAGCAGTACTTC.

This sequence joins TRBV7-2 and TRBJ2-7, with TRBD1 matching 9 bases. The CDR3 length is 15 residues. Germline CDR1 and CDR2: SGHTA and FQGNSA. V lost 9 bases and J lost 4; bases outside the gene matches: 13. The CDR3 here is CASHPGQGFSYEQYF. The CDR3 DNA follows: TGTGCCAGTCACCCGGGACAGGGATTTTCGTACGAGCAGTACTTC.

The chain has TRBV24-1 and TRBJ1-2; perhaps TRBD1 as D (6 bases). This CDR3 has 13 amino acids. CDR1 KGHDR and CDR2 SFDVKD come from the germline V gene. Here the CDR3 DNA reads TGTGTCACGAGTACAGGGACCTACTATGGCTACACCTTC. Encoded protein: CVTSTGTYYGYTF.

As concerns this clonotype: A much larger clone lies one base from this, so it may be a read error. This chain links TRBV7-8 with TRBJ2-1; 9 positions agree with TRBD1. CDR3 length: 15 amino acids. Looked up from germline, CDR1 is SGHVS and CDR2 is FQNEAQ. CDR3 in DNA: TGCGCCAGCAGCCCCGGATGGACAGGGGTTGGTGAGCAGTTCTTC. Translating gives CASSPGWTGVGEQFF.

The chain recombines TRBV3-1 with TRBJ2-1; D ambiguous. The germline gives CDR1 LGHDT, CDR2 YNNKEL (reference sequence). The CDR3 has 15 residues. V lost 1 base and J 13 bases, leaving 20 bases between the germline ends. CDR3 bases: TGTGCCAGCAGCCAAGTCCAGGTTGGGTTTTCCGGCCAGTTCTTC. Amino acids: CASSQVQVGFSGQFF.

This clonotype was counted between two and nine times. The V gene is TRBV12-3 or TRBV12-4, the J gene TRBJ1-3; TRBD1 matches 7 bases. V shed 6 bases, J shed 0 bases, and the junction held 14 bases outside the gene matches. The CDR3 length is 18 residues. The CDR3 nucleotides are TGTGCCAGCAGCCTGACCCCATACAGGGGTAGCTCTGGAAACACCATATATTTT. Protein product: CASSLTPYRGSSGNTIYF.

J is TRBJ1-2 and V is TRBV29-1; D is unclear. Per germline, CDR1 SQVTM and CDR2 ANQGSEA. The CDR3 spans 15 residues. Trimming removed 0 bases from V and 4 bases from J, with 15 bases in between. The CDR3 here is CSVEDQGSGGYGYTF. CDR3 bases: TGCAGCGTTGAAGATCAAGGGTCGGGTGGCTATGGCTACACCTTC.

This clonotype has more than one count but fewer than ten. The rearrangement uses TRBV12-3 or TRBV12-4 and TRBJ2-1, with D possibly matching TRBD1 (6 bases). V gave up 6 bases and J gave up 12 bases, with 9 bases separating them. This CDR3 has 10 residues. CDR3 loop: CASREGVQFF. The CDR3, as DNA: TGTGCCAGCAGAGAGGGGGTGCAGTTCTTC.

This clonotype appeared a few times. The V gene is TRBV24-1, the J gene TRBJ2-3; 8 bases agree with TRBD2. Looked up from germline, CDR1 is KGHDR and CDR2 is SFDVKD. V lost 5 bases, J lost 1 base, and 4 bases stayed unmatched. The CDR3 runs to 15 residues. CDR3 loop: CATSARAGGTDTQYF. DNA for the CDR3: TGTGCCACCAGTGCACGAGCGGGAGGCACAGATACGCAGTATTTT.

This chain joins TRBV2 and TRBJ2-7; 7 nucleotides line up with TRBD1. The V gene end was trimmed by 3 bases and the J gene end by 4 bases; junction bases not matched to a gene: 6. The CDR3 consists of 14 residues. The germline gives CDR1 SNHLY, CDR2 FYNNEI. Written as DNA, the CDR3 is TGTGCCAGCAGTGATGTTGGGACAGAATACGAGCAGTACTTC. Amino acids: CASSDVGTEYEQYF.

The J gene is TRBJ1-1, the V gene TRBV5-1; D not certain. This CDR3 spans 15 amino acids. Germline V lookup: CDR1 SGHRS, CDR2 YFSETQ. V was pared by 0 bases and J by 1 base, with 10 bases between. The CDR3 DNA sequence: TGCGCCAGCAGCTTGGTGCGGGAACCGAACACTGAAGCTTTCTTT. Amino acid sequence: CASSLVREPNTEAFF.

This clonotype occurred many times. The V and J genes are TRBV2 and TRBJ2-3, with D possibly being TRBD1 (6 bases). Germline loops: CDR1 SNHLY, CDR2 FYNNEI. V gave up 6 bases and J gave up 8 bases, with 18 bases separating them. This CDR3 contains 14 residues. The CDR3 region has the DNA TGTGCCAGCAGATTTGGACAGTCAGGGACTACGCAGTATTTT. Residues: CASRFGQSGTTQYF.

This clonotype was found many times. This chain joins TRBV10-2 and TRBJ2-7; 7 bases line up with TRBD2. The germline V gene has CDR1 WSHSY and CDR2 SAAADI. The CDR3 spans 15 residues. V dropped 4 bases and J dropped 5; count of bases not matched to a gene: 11. The CDR3 coding sequence is TGCGCCAGCAGTGGGGCGGGAGACGGGCTCCACGAGCAGTACTTC. Amino acid sequence: CASSGAGDGLHEQYF.

The gene calls are TRBV10-1 and TRBJ2-5; a possible D gene is TRBD2 (6 bases). The CDR3 spans 13 residues. CDR1 and CDR2 from the germline V gene are WNHNN and SYGVQD (reference sequence). The ends were cut back, 9 bases at V and 0 bases at J, with 11 bases in the middle. The CDR3 DNA reads TGCGCCAGTTCCCGGGACTACCAAGAGACCCAGTACTTC. Translation: CASSRDYQETQYF.

The rearrangement uses TRBV24-1 and TRBJ2-3, with 8 bases identical to TRBD2. The V gene end was trimmed by 3 bases and the J gene end by 6 bases; junction bases not matched to a gene: 7. Germline V gives CDR1 KGHDR, CDR2 SFDVKD. There are 15 residues in the CDR3. CDR3 sequence (DNA): TGTGCCACCAGTGATCGCAGCGGGAGCCGGGATACGCAGTATTTT. This encodes CATSDRSGSRDTQYF.

This clonotype was seen a handful of times. The chain is built from TRBV25-1 and TRBJ2-7; 11 nucleotides agree with TRBD1. This CDR3 has 15 amino acids. The J segment lost 6 bases and the V segment lost 2 bases, leaving 6 bases of the junction unmatched. CDR1 is MGHDK, CDR2 SYGVNS, per germline. For the CDR3, the DNA is TGTGCCAGCAGTGAACCGGGACAGGGGGGCGTCGAGCAGTACTTC. It codes for CASSEPGQGGVEQYF.

Remarks on this clonotype: This may arise from a read error, as a much more abundant clone is one base away. This sequence joins TRBV5-1 and TRBJ2-1, with 7 positions matching TRBD2. With the DNA end fitting TRBJ2-7 better, the J assignment may be wrong. This CDR3 is 15 amino acids long. Germline lookup yields CDR1 SGHRS and CDR2 YFSETQ. CDR3 sequence: CASSLVRGLNNEQYF. The CDR3 DNA is TGCGCCAGCAGCTTGGTGCGGGGGTTAAACAATGAGCAGTACTTC.

This clonotype was seen ten or more times. The chain uses TRBV12-3 or TRBV12-4 and TRBJ2-2, with D possibly being TRBD1 (6 bases). This CDR3 region has 17 residues. V lost 5 bases to trimming and J lost 4 bases, with 20 bases between them. CDR3 protein: CASSRDTVSGSTGELFF. The CDR3 coding sequence is TGTGCCAGCAGTCGGGACACCGTCAGTGGGAGCACCGGGGAGCTGTTTTTT.

V gene TRBV7-2 combines with J gene TRBJ2-2; D ambiguous. CDR3 length equals 13 residues. The germline CDR1 and CDR2 sequences are SGHTA and FQGNSA. Between the trimmed V and J ends, which lost 2 bases and 7 bases, there was a span of 8 bases. For the CDR3, the DNA is TGTGCCAGCAGCTTAAGGTCTAGCGGGGAGCTGTTTTTT. Its translation is CASSLRSSGELFF.

The gene calls are TRBV7-3 and TRBJ2-3; 11 bases are a match to TRBD2. Germline CDR1 SGHTA, CDR2 FQGTGA. V shed 6 bases, J shed 1 base, and the junction held 9 bases outside the gene matches. The CDR3 spans 17 residues. This CDR3 is CASSEGVGLAGTDTQYF. CDR3 sequence (DNA): TGTGCCAGCAGTGAAGGGGTGGGACTAGCGGGCACAGATACGCAGTATTTT. The full variable domain, completed using reference TRBV7-3 and TRBJ2-3, is GAGVSQTPSNKVTEKGKYVELRCDPISGHTALYWYRQSLGQGPEFLIYFQGTGAADDSGLPNDRFFAVRPEGSVSTLKIQRTERGDSAVYLCASSEGVGLAGTDTQYFGPGTRLTVL.

Points on this clonotype: Compared with germline, one end of the junction differs, possibly owing to a read error. This chain joins TRBV7-3 and TRBJ2-7, with a weak D call TRBD2 (7 bases). Germline CDR1 reads SGHTA; CDR2 reads FQGTGA. The CDR3 contains 16 residues. The chain's CDR3 is CASSLQLAGGPYEQHF. CDR3 DNA: TGTGCCAGCAGCTTGCAGCTCGCCGGGGGGCCCTACGAGCAGCACTTC.

A note on this clonotype: This clone may be a read error of a much larger clone one base away. The V call is TRBV18, the J call TRBJ2-7, with D possibly being TRBD2 (5 bases). CDR3 length: 10 amino acids. Germline V CDR1 and CDR2: KGHSH, LQKENI. The CDR3 here is CASSRLKQHF. DNA for the CDR3: TGTGCCAGCTCACGACTAAAGCAGCACTTC.

The chain joins TRBV12-3 or TRBV12-4 to TRBJ1-2; D gene unclear. The CDR3 spans 14 residues. V lost 2 bases and J lost 0, with 7 bases in between. CDR3 nucleotide sequence: TGTGCCAGCAGTTTATCAGAAGCTAACTATGGCTACACCTTC. This codes for CASSLSEANYGYTF.

This clonotype appeared many times. V gene TRBV5-8 combines with J gene TRBJ1-1; D unresolved. CDR1 is SGHTS and CDR2 is YDEGEE in the germline V gene. CDR3 length: 12 residues. Trimming shortened V by 0 bases and J by 3 bases, and 3 bases separated the two germline ends. CDR3 bases: TGTGCCAGCAGCTTGGTAGACACTGAAGCTTTCTTT. Residues: CASSLVDTEAFF.

The chain recombines TRBV27 with TRBJ1-2; D remains unclear. V was clipped by 3 bases and J by 0 bases, with 11 bases between them. Germline lookup yields CDR1 MNHEY and CDR2 SMNVEV (reference sequence). This CDR3 has 15 amino acids. CDR3 bases: TGTGCCAGCAGTTTCGCGGCAGGCCCTAACTATGGCTACACCTTC. Translated: CASSFAAGPNYGYTF.

V gene TRBV7-2 combines with J gene TRBJ2-3; no definite D call. CDR1 is SGHTA, CDR2 FQGNSA, per germline. V shed 1 base and J shed 0 bases, with 8 bases lying between them. The CDR3 consists of 15 residues. CDR3 residues: CASSLVGTSTDTQYF. The CDR3, as DNA: TGTGCCAGCAGCTTAGTCGGCACTAGCACAGATACGCAGTATTTT.